This TCR beta chain was recorded in a study of T cells in Graves' hyperthyroidism and ophthalmopathy. Overall study findings and caveats: Ophthalmopathy was identified by the model a median about 6.8 months ahead of onset. Peripheral blood also featured most of the thyroid clonotypes expanded above 0.001.

Between the trimmed V and J ends, which lost 3 bases and 5 bases, there was a span of 11 bases. From germline, CDR1 is SGHNT and CDR2 YYREEE (reference sequence). The CDR3 consists of 13 residues. A patient was excluded if there was uncontrolled infection, other autoimmune disease, pregnancy or lactation. Clinical symptoms, serum thyroxine and TRAb, thyroid ultrasound and orbital computed tomography together formed the diagnostic basis. This clonotype showed up just once. Its antigen is unidentified. RNA transcripts gave rise to amplified TCR beta CDR3 regions. Primed by the HTBI set, a first-round RT-PCR was run on the TCR CDR3. A single record per CDR3 protein comes from TCRdb applying MiXCR to the multiplex PCR reads. This table holds over 500,000 distinct CDR3 sequences, 17% found once.

Source material: blood. This chain joins TRBV5-4 and TRBJ1-1; D not certain. This receptor was obtained from a woman in her late teens or twenties with Graves' ophthalmopathy. The CDR3, as DNA: TGTGCCAGCAGCTCGGTTCCGGGAACTGAAGCTTTCTTT. It translates to CASSSVPGTEAFF.